The TCR beta chain under discussion was sequenced for a study of blood T cell dynamics during melanoma immunotherapy. Study background: Patients with metastatic melanoma got pembrolizumab or nivolumab-ipilimumab as first-line care.

Germline V gene lookup returns CDR1 SGDLS and CDR2 YYNGEE. Trimming pared 4 bases from V and 1 base from J, leaving 16 bases between. The CDR3 consists of 16 residues. Time point in this sample: week 3, after first cycle of checkpoint inhibitor. Assay used: immunoSEQ multiplex PCR; TCRdb lists only in-frame clones, some missing. The sample carries 15,000 to 20,000 clones, 94% recorded once. This receptor was identified in a human donor with melanoma. This sequence joins TRBV9 and TRBJ2-3; D may correspond to TRBD1 or TRBD2 (6 bases each). The sample here was effector memory CD8+ T cells from blood, taken from a patient treated with checkpoint blockade. CDR3 region: CASSLNPGAGTDTQYF. The CDR3 nucleotides read TGTGCCAGCAGCCTAAACCCGGGGGCAGGCACAGATACGCAGTATTTT.